These T cell receptor beta chains were read from a single sample in a study of blood T cell repertoires in COVID-19. The assay was immunoSEQ multiplex PCR, and TCRdb's table has in-frame clones only and misses some. The sample consists of about 290,000 clones, around 81% of them appearing once. Specimen: peripheral blood. The receptors derive from a woman aged 45 to 65 with active or convalescent COVID-19. Each CDR3 is given with its conserved first and last residue. The D gene is left open where the match is weak. Size values are once, few and many counts, or a class for expanded clones, and some rows have none.

V gene	clone size	D gene	J gene	CDR3 DNA	CDR3 protein
TRBV30	NA	NA	TRBJ1-5	TGTGCCTGGAGTCAGGTGGCCAAAAGGCACAATCAGCCTCAGCATTTT	CAWSQVAKRHNQPQHF
TRBV27	NA	TRBD2	TRBJ2-3	TGTGCCAGCAGTTTACTGTGGGCCGGACTAGCGGGAAAAATCGCAGATACGCAGTATTTT	CASSLLWAGLAGKIADTQYF
TRBV6-6	NA	TRBD1	TRBJ1-5	TGTGCCAGCAACCGGACAGGGACGAGCAATCAGCCCCAGCATTTT	CASNRTGTSNQPQHF
TRBV9	once	NA	TRBJ1-5	TGTGCCAGCAGCGTAGAGGTGACAGGTAGCAATCAGCCCCAGCATTTT	CASSVEVTGSNQPQHF
TRBV2	NA	TRBD1	TRBJ1-2	TGTGCCAGCAGTGAAGAGGACAGGGCATGGGTGGGTGGCTACACCTTC	CASSEEDRAWVGGYTF
TRBV7-9	few	TRBD1	TRBJ1-2	TGTGCCAGCAGCAGAACAGGGGACTATGGCTACACCTTC	CASSRTGDYGYTF
TRBV18	NA	TRBD1	TRBJ1-1	TGTGCCAGCTCACCGGATGACAGGGGATGGGCGACTGAAGCTTTCTTT	CASSPDDRGWATEAFF
TRBV6-5	NA	TRBD1	TRBJ1-3	TGTGCCAGCAGTTATCTCCCGACAGGGCCAGGAAACACCATATATTTT	CASSYLPTGPGNTIYF
TRBV7-9	NA	TRBD1	TRBJ1-4	TGTGCCAGCAGCATGGACAGGGGGGCGACTAATGAAAAACTGTTTTTT	CASSMDRGATNEKLFF
TRBV7-9	NA	NA	TRBJ2-2	TGTGCCAGCAGCCCACGGGGCGGGGACACCGGGGAGCTGTTTTTT	CASSPRGGDTGELFF
TRBV7-2	NA	TRBD2	TRBJ2-3	TGTGCCAGCTCACGACTAGCGGGATCCACAGATACGCAGTATTTT	CASSRLAGSTDTQYF
TRBV7-6	NA	TRBD2	TRBJ2-5	TGTGCCAGCAGCTTAGGGACTAGCGGGACCCTCAGAAAAATGGGGAATGTGTACTTC	CASSLGTSGTLRKMGNVYF
TRBV5-1	NA	NA	TRBJ2-1	TGCGCCAGCAGCTCGTTGGCGGACAATGAGCAGTTCTTC	CASSSLADNEQFF
TRBV27	NA	NA	TRBJ1-1	TGTGCCAGCAGTTTATCAGGGGTTCCAATGAACACTGAAGCTTTCTTT	CASSLSGVPMNTEAFF
TRBV24-1	NA	NA	TRBJ2-2	TGTGCCACCAGTGAGCGGTACACCGGGGAGCTGTTTTTT	CATSERYTGELFF
TRBV2	NA	NA	TRBJ1-2	TGTGCCAGCACTAGACAGTTACAAAACTATGGCTACACCTTC	CASTRQLQNYGYTF
TRBV3-1/TRBV3-2	NA	TRBD2	TRBJ2-3	TGTGCCAGCAGCCAGGATATTAGCGGGAGTAGATGGGGAAGCACAGATACGCAGTATTTT	CASSQDISGSRWGSTDTQYF